Listed below are T cell receptor beta chains from one sample, sequenced in a study of T cell changes during pregnancy in multiple sclerosis. The data were produced by immunoSEQ multiplex PCR, yet TCRdb's version contains in-frame clones alone and is incomplete. The sample includes under 25,000 clones, around four fifths of them seen just once. This material consisted of CD8+ T cells from peripheral blood mononuclear cells, taken in the first trimester of pregnancy. The source of these receptors is a female donor in good health, enrolled as a control in a pregnancy study. CDR3s include the opening cysteine and the closing phenylalanine or tryptophan. The order of the fields is D gene, clone size, CDR3 length, V gene, J gene, CDR3 protein, CDR3 DNA. D genes are given only for firm matches. Some rows mark clone size as missing; the rest say once, few, many or name a class of expanded clone.

TRBD1	once	14	TRBV10-3	TRBJ1-5	CAISDRGSNQPQHF	TGTGCCATCAGCGACAGGGGTTCCAATCAGCCCCAGCATTTT
-	-	14	TRBV6-1	TRBJ1-4	CASSEAGANEKLFF	TGTGCCAGCAGTGAGGCAGGGGCTAATGAAAAACTGTTTTTT
-	-	14	TRBV28	TRBJ2-2	CASSLSSHTGELFF	TGTGCCAGCAGTTTGTCCAGTCACACCGGGGAGCTGTTTTTT
-	-	17	TRBV5-4	TRBJ2-7	CASSQSSAEQMIHEQYF	TGTGCCAGCAGCCAAAGTTCTGCGGAACAAATGATACACGAGCAGTACTTC
TRBD2	once	19	TRBV7-2	TRBJ2-5	CASSLGVVGLAGAQETQYF	TGTGCCAGCAGCCTGGGGGTCGTCGGGCTAGCGGGGGCACAAGAGACCCAGTACTTC
TRBD2	-	15	TRBV9	TRBJ2-3	CASSVGAGRADTQYF	TGTGCCAGCAGCGTAGGAGCGGGGCGCGCAGATACGCAGTATTTT
TRBD2	-	16	TRBV9	TRBJ2-5	CASSVGGAGGGETQYF	TGTGCCAGCAGCGTAGGAGGAGCGGGGGGAGGGGAGACCCAGTACTTC
-	medium-sized	14	TRBV7-6	TRBJ1-1	CASSLGETSTEAFF	TGTGCCAGCAGCTTAGGGGAGACCTCCACTGAAGCTTTCTTT
TRBD2	-	17	TRBV13	TRBJ2-7	CASSLGSASGKFYEQYF	TGTGCCAGCAGCTTAGGCTCGGCTAGCGGGAAGTTCTACGAGCAGTACTTC
-	-	14	TRBV4-3	TRBJ1-2	CASSQESPERGYTF	TGCGCCAGCAGCCAAGAATCCCCGGAGAGGGGCTACACCTTC
-	-	14	TRBV18	TRBJ2-7	CASSLKEGRLEQYF	TGTGCCAGCTCACTGAAGGAGGGACGGCTCGAGCAGTACTTC
TRBD2	-	19	TRBV7-9	TRBJ2-3	CASSFPSGTNQPGTDTQYF	TGTGCCAGCAGCTTTCCTAGCGGGACAAATCAACCCGGCACAGATACGCAGTATTTT
TRBD1	-	15	TRBV5-1	TRBJ2-1	CASSLDWTGYNEQFF	TGCGCCAGCAGCTTGGACTGGACAGGGTACAATGAGCAGTTCTTC
-	once	14	TRBV13	TRBJ2-5	CASSAGRRQETQYF	TGTGCCAGCAGCGCGGGACGCCGACAAGAGACCCAGTACTTC
-	-	12	TRBV7-6	TRBJ2-1	CASSPLAFEQFF	TGTGCCAGCAGCCCTCTAGCCTTCGAGCAGTTCTTC
TRBD2	-	15	TRBV7-3	TRBJ2-1	CASSLLAGTVNEQFF	TGTGCCAGCAGCCTCTTAGCGGGGACCGTCAATGAGCAGTTCTTC
TRBD1	-	16	TRBV7-9	TRBJ2-2	CASSSLDRSNTGELFF	TGTGCCAGCAGCTCCCTGGACAGGTCGAACACCGGGGAGCTGTTTTTT
-	-	13	TRBV6-6	TRBJ2-7	CASSQTETYEQYF	TGTGCCAGCAGCCAGACAGAGACCTACGAGCAGTACTTC
TRBD1	-	16	TRBV7-3	TRBJ1-1	CASSLRGPHTDTEAFF	TGTGCCAGCAGCTTGAGGGGGCCTCACACCGACACTGAAGCTTTCTTT
TRBD2	-	17	TRBV2	TRBJ2-7	CASSAPGLAGLATEQYF	TGTGCCAGCAGTGCTCCGGGACTAGCGGGACTAGCTACAGAGCAGTACTTC
TRBD1	-	16	TRBV9	TRBJ1-2	CASSVEPGQGAYGYTF	TGTGCCAGCAGCGTAGAACCGGGACAGGGGGCATATGGCTACACCTTC
TRBD2	-	13	TRBV27	TRBJ2-3	CASHNAGGGWYYF	TGTGCCAGCCACAACGCCGGGGGGGGCTGGTATTATTTT
-	-	14	TRBV11-3	TRBJ2-7	CASSSGDRVAEQYF	TGTGCCAGCAGCTCGGGAGACAGGGTGGCCGAGCAGTACTTC
-	-	15	TRBV7-9	TRBJ2-2	CASSPPGTLTGELFF	TGTGCCAGCAGCCCCCCCGGGACACTTACCGGGGAGCTGTTTTTT
TRBD2	-	17	TRBV10-3	TRBJ2-1	CAISESTTASGSHEQFF	TGTGCCATCAGTGAGTCGACTACGGCTAGCGGGAGTCATGAGCAGTTCTTC
-	-	16	TRBV5-1	TRBJ1-2	CASSLVVGGANYGYTF	TGCGCCAGCAGCTTGGTCGTGGGGGGAGCTAACTATGGCTACACCTTC
TRBD2	medium-sized	15	TRBV6-1	TRBJ2-7	CATHVGLAGSYEQYF	TGTGCCACTCACGTGGGGCTAGCGGGGAGCTACGAGCAGTACTTC
TRBD2	-	16	TRBV7-9	TRBJ2-1	CASSFSGRLAANEQFF	TGTGCCAGCAGCTTCTCGGGCAGACTAGCGGCCAATGAGCAGTTCTTC
-	-	12	TRBV7-9	TRBJ1-2	CASSLSLSGYTF	TGTGCCAGCAGCTTAAGCCTCTCTGGCTACACCTTC
-	-	15	TRBV6-4	TRBJ2-1	CASSPSGTTGGEQFF	TGTGCCAGCAGCCCTTCAGGAACGACCGGGGGTGAGCAGTTCTTC
TRBD1	-	15	TRBV9	TRBJ1-4	CASSARTGSNEKLFF	TGTGCCAGCAGCGCCAGGACAGGGTCTAATGAAAAACTGTTTTTT
-	-	17	TRBV9	TRBJ1-1	CASSGARGYRENTEAFF	TGTGCCAGCAGCGGGGCGAGAGGGTACCGAGAGAACACTGAAGCTTTCTTT
TRBD2	-	19	TRBV7-2	TRBJ2-1	CASSEITSGGAGSYNEQFF	TGTGCCAGCAGCGAAATTACTAGCGGGGGGGCCGGCTCCTACAATGAGCAGTTCTTC
TRBD1	-	16	TRBV9	TRBJ2-3	CASSVRGQRRTDTQYF	TGTGCCAGCAGCGTCCGGGGACAGCGACGCACAGATACGCAGTATTTT
-	-	17	TRBV7-8	TRBJ1-5	CASSLATGTDIRQPQHF	TGTGCCAGCAGCTTAGCAACCGGTACCGACATCCGGCAGCCCCAGCATTTT
-	once	15	TRBV4-1	TRBJ2-7	CASSQEAGPPYEQYF	TGCGCCAGCAGCCAAGAGGCTGGGCCCCCCTACGAGCAGTACTTC
TRBD2	-	17	TRBV4-3	TRBJ2-3	CASSQRALAERTDTQYF	TGCGCCAGCAGCCAGCGGGCCCTAGCGGAACGCACAGATACGCAGTATTTT
-	-	13	TRBV7-9	TRBJ2-3	CASSFGRGDTQYF	TGTGCCAGCAGCTTTGGACGGGGGGATACGCAGTATTTT
TRBD1	-	15	TRBV30	TRBJ2-5	CAWGSGQGTGETQYF	TGTGCCTGGGGATCGGGACAGGGCACGGGGGAGACCCAGTACTTC
TRBD2	once	15	TRBV9	TRBJ2-7	CASSVRSGSNYEQYF	TGTGCCAGCAGCGTTCGTAGCGGGAGTAACTACGAGCAGTACTTC
-	-	15	TRBV9	TRBJ1-4	CASSLRGSREEKLFF	TGTGCCAGCAGCTTGAGAGGGTCCCGGGAGGAAAAACTGTTTTTT
TRBD1	-	14	TRBV5-8	TRBJ2-5	CASSSWTGQETQYF	TGTGCCAGCAGCTCCTGGACAGGACAAGAGACCCAGTACTTC